These T cell receptor beta chains were read from a single sample in a study of T cell responses to AZD1222 COVID-19 vaccine. Clones were sequenced by immunoSEQ multiplex PCR, and TCRdb holds only the in-frame ones, with some missing. The sample includes fewer than 150,000 clones, 85% to 90% of them seen just once. The sample here was peripheral blood, taken on day 0 of AZD1222 vaccination. The receptors here all came from an adult in good health. The CDR3 runs from the conserved cysteine through the conserved F or W. The D gene is left open where the match is weak. Expanded clones get a size class; other rows say once, few or many, or leave the size out.

TGTGCCACCTCGGCGGGGAAGGCAGCTTTCTTT	CATSAGKAAFF	.	TRBV19	TRBJ1-1	.
TGTGCCAGCAGTCCCCACGGGGGTGAAAAACTGTTTTTT	CASSPHGGEKLFF	.	TRBV28	TRBJ1-4	.
TGTGCCAGCAGCTCCTCACCCTACGAGCAGTACTTC	CASSSSPYEQYF	.	TRBV13	TRBJ2-7	.
TGTGCCAGCGGGACGGGAGGCTTATTGGAGACCCAGTACTTC	CASGTGGLLETQYF	TRBD2	TRBV28	TRBJ2-5	.
TGTGCCAGCAGCACTCAAAGGGGACCGAACACTGAAGCTTTCTTT	CASSTQRGPNTEAFF	.	TRBV11-2	TRBJ1-1	.
TGTGCCAGCAGTACGCTTCACAATGAGCAGTTCTTC	CASSTLHNEQFF	.	TRBV28	TRBJ2-1	.
TGTGCCTGGAGTCCCTGGACAGGGGGCAGCTCCTATAATTCACCCCTCCACTTT	CAWSPWTGGSSYNSPLHF	TRBD1	TRBV30	TRBJ1-6	.
TGCAGCGTTTTCACGGGGCTCCTCAACACTGAAGCTTTCTTT	CSVFTGLLNTEAFF	.	TRBV29-1	TRBJ1-1	.
TGTGCCAGCAGTTCCCTACCGGTGACACCTGGAAACACCATATATTTT	CASSSLPVTPGNTIYF	.	TRBV27	TRBJ1-3	.
TGCAGCGTCAAATATTCCTACGAGCAGTACTTC	CSVKYSYEQYF	.	TRBV29-1	TRBJ2-7	.
TGTGCCATCAGCCGACAGGGGAGCTACACCTTC	CAISRQGSYTF	TRBD1	TRBV10-3	TRBJ1-2	.
TGTGCCACCCTGGACGGGGGTAACTATGGCTACACCTTC	CATLDGGNYGYTF	.	TRBV27	TRBJ1-2	.
TGTGCCAGCAGCTTAGGGACAGGGGGCTCCATTCAGCCCCAGCATTTT	CASSLGTGGSIQPQHF	TRBD1	TRBV7-9	TRBJ1-5	once
TGTGCCAGCAGTTTTGAAGGGGTGAGCACTGAAGCTTTCTTT	CASSFEGVSTEAFF	.	TRBV28	TRBJ1-1	.
TGTGCCAGCAGCGTGAGCAGGACAGGGGGTTCACCCCTCCACTTT	CASSVSRTGGSPLHF	TRBD1	TRBV7-8	TRBJ1-6	.
TGTGCCAGCAGTGCTACGCGGGTACGAGAAGCTTTCTTT	CASSATRVREAFF	.	TRBV27	TRBJ1-1	.
TGCAGCGTTGAAGAAGGGGGGAGGGAAAAACTGTTTTTT	CSVEEGGREKLFF	.	TRBV29-1	TRBJ1-4	once
TGTGCCAGCAGTTACCGCGGGAGTACCCCTTACAATGAGCAGTTCTTC	CASSYRGSTPYNEQFF	TRBD2	TRBV6-5	TRBJ2-1	.